The rows below give T cell receptor beta chains drawn from one sample of a study of blood T cell repertoires in COVID-19. Only in-frame clones appear in the TCRdb table, and some are missing; sequencing was by immunoSEQ multiplex PCR. Here the sample spans some 200,000 clones, approximately 80% being singletons. Material: peripheral blood. These receptors all come from a woman of 80 years or more with acute or convalescent COVID-19. Both conserved end residues are part of each CDR3. The D gene is left open where the match is weak. Expanded clones are given a class, and other clones once, few, many or no size at all.

D gene	V gene	J gene	clone size	CDR3 DNA	CDR3 protein
TRBD2	TRBV6-2/TRBV6-3	TRBJ2-1	few	TGTGCCAGCAGTTACGAAAGGCGGGGGAGCTCCTACAATGAGCAGTTCTTC	CASSYERRGSSYNEQFF
.	TRBV12-3/TRBV12-4	TRBJ1-2	.	TGTGCCAGCAGCCCTCAGTCGGGCTATGGCTACACCTTC	CASSPQSGYGYTF
TRBD2	TRBV5-1	TRBJ2-3	.	TGCGCCAGCAGTTCGAGCGGGGACCCTAGCACAGATACGCAGTATTTT	CASSSSGDPSTDTQYF
.	TRBV6-5	TRBJ1-5	.	TGTGCCAGCAGTCAGGGTTGGGGAAATCAGCCCCAGCATTTT	CASSQGWGNQPQHF
.	TRBV21-1	TRBJ1-5	.	TGTGCCAGCCCTACGCCGGGAAATCAGCCCCAGCATTTT	CASPTPGNQPQHF
TRBD2	TRBV5-1	TRBJ2-7	.	TGCGCCAGCAGCCCGGGGACTAGCGGGACCTACGAGCAGTACTTC	CASSPGTSGTYEQYF
.	TRBV6-5	TRBJ2-5	.	TGTGCCAGCAGTTATCGGCAGGGTGTAGAGACCCAGTACTTC	CASSYRQGVETQYF
.	TRBV5-6	TRBJ1-2	.	TGTGCCAGCAGAATACAGCACCACTATGGCTACACCTTC	CASRIQHHYGYTF
TRBD2	TRBV4-3	TRBJ2-1	.	TGCGCCAGCAGCCAAGATCCCGGGGGGTACTACAATGAGCAGTTCTTC	CASSQDPGGYYNEQFF
.	TRBV2	TRBJ2-3	.	TGTGCCAGGGGGGAGGAAGCGGGCCCAGATACGCAGTATTTT	CARGEEAGPDTQYF
.	TRBV5-4	TRBJ1-4	.	TGTGCCAGCAGCCGAATTTACGGGGGGGGAGCAACTAATGAAAAACTGTTTTTT	CASSRIYGGGATNEKLFF
.	TRBV18	TRBJ1-1	.	TGTGCCAGCTCACCGGGCGCAGCCGAAGCTTTCTTT	CASSPGAAEAFF
TRBD1	TRBV6-5	TRBJ1-2	.	TGTGCCAGCAGTCCCCAGACAGGGAACTATGGCTACACCTTC	CASSPQTGNYGYTF
.	TRBV23-1	TRBJ1-4	.	TGCGCCAGCCCGGACAGCCCTAATGAAAAACTGTTTTTT	CASPDSPNEKLFF
.	TRBV6-5	TRBJ2-7	.	TGTGCCAGCAGTTATGGCAGGGGTGGGGAGCAGTACTTC	CASSYGRGGEQYF
TRBD1	TRBV18	TRBJ2-5	once	TGTGCCAGCTCCGAAGCGACAGGGGGCGAAGAGACCCAGTACTTC	CASSEATGGEETQYF
TRBD1	TRBV9	TRBJ2-7	.	TGTGCCAGCAGCCGCCCAGGGGGATACGAGCAGTACTTC	CASSRPGGYEQYF
.	TRBV4-2	TRBJ1-2	once	TGTGCCAGCAGCCAAGATGCGGGGGCTAACTATGGCTACACCTTC	CASSQDAGANYGYTF
.	TRBV12-3/TRBV12-4	TRBJ2-7	.	TGTGCCAGCAGTTGGCGGGTCTCTTACGAGCAGTACTTC	CASSWRVSYEQYF
.	TRBV30	TRBJ1-2	.	TGTGCCTACCCAAGGACAGCCACGGGTGGCTACACCTTC	CAYPRTATGGYTF
.	TRBV5-1	TRBJ2-3	.	TGCGCCAGCAGCTCCCGCCGGACTGGTTTTGCAGATACGCAGTATTTT	CASSSRRTGFADTQYF
TRBD2	TRBV7-2	TRBJ2-1	many	TGTGCCAGCAGCTTAGTCCTAGCGGCCTACAATGAGCAGTTCTTC	CASSLVLAAYNEQFF
.	TRBV15	TRBJ2-5	.	TGTGCCACCAGCAGAGATGGGGGGAAGACCCAGTACTTC	CATSRDGGKTQYF
.	TRBV4-1	TRBJ2-3	.	TGCGCCAGCAGCCAAGATGAATCTCGGGGAACTTTTTACACAGATACGCAGTATTTT	CASSQDESRGTFYTDTQYF
.	TRBV10-3	TRBJ1-1	.	TGTGCCATCAGGAAAGGGGGGAACACTGAAGCTTTCTTT	CAIRKGGNTEAFF
.	TRBV27	TRBJ1-4	.	TGTGCCAGCAGTTTGAATCCCGATCAGGGAGGGGGGGAAAAACTGTTTTTT	CASSLNPDQGGGEKLFF
.	TRBV6-1	TRBJ1-1	.	TGTGCCAGCAGTGAAGGGGGCAGAGAGGCTTTCTTT	CASSEGGREAFF
TRBD1	TRBV27	TRBJ1-2	.	TGTGCCAGCAGTGGACAGGGTTCAAACTATGGCTACACCTTC	CASSGQGSNYGYTF
TRBD2	TRBV7-8	TRBJ2-7	.	TGTGCCAGCAGCTTTGCCCGGACTAGTGGCGAGCAGTACTTC	CASSFARTSGEQYF
.	TRBV3-1/TRBV3-2	TRBJ2-2	.	TGTGCCAGCAGCCAAGTGGGGGGGAACACCGGGGAGCTGTTTTTT	CASSQVGGNTGELFF
.	TRBV15	TRBJ2-2	few	TGTGCCACCAGCAGAGATCGGGAGCTAGCGAGGGGGAACACCGGGGAGCTGTTTTTT	CATSRDRELARGNTGELFF
.	TRBV3-1/TRBV3-2	TRBJ1-1	.	TGTGCCAGCAGCCTTACACTAGGGGGTATGGAAGCTTTCTTT	CASSLTLGGMEAFF
.	TRBV5-4	TRBJ2-7	.	TGTGCCAGCAGCTACTCTTCCTACGAGCAGTACTTC	CASSYSSYEQYF
.	TRBV3-1/TRBV3-2	TRBJ2-5	.	TGTGCCAGCAGCTCCTCGGTGGGGGCGGAGACCCAGTACTTC	CASSSSVGAETQYF
TRBD1	TRBV2	TRBJ2-2	.	TGTGCCAGCAGGGGACAGGGGGCGACCGGGGAGCTGTTTTTT	CASRGQGATGELFF
.	TRBV9	TRBJ2-3	few	TGTGCCAGCAGCGTAGCACCGCCGGGTGGCACAGATACGCAGTATTTT	CASSVAPPGGTDTQYF
TRBD1	TRBV4-1	TRBJ1-1	.	TGCGCCAGCAGCACCGAACAGGGGTTCACTGAAGCTTTCTTT	CASSTEQGFTEAFF
TRBD1	TRBV7-8	TRBJ2-3	.	TGTGCCAGCAGCGCCCGTGGACAGGGGGTAGATACGCAGTATTTT	CASSARGQGVDTQYF